Below are 17 T cell receptor beta chains sequenced from a single sample in a study of technical replicates of blood from a few donors. Using immunoSEQ multiplex PCR, the repertoire was profiled, and TCRdb retains in-frame clones only, with some absent. The repertoire consists of over 85,000 clones, with 90% to 96% occurring once and the leading ten covering approximately 0.36%. Specimen: T cells isolated from PBMCs. These receptors all come from a human donor in good health.

This sequence joins TRBV11-3 and TRBJ2-7; 7 nucleotides align to TRBD2. The CDR3 loop spans 13 amino acids. In germline, CDR1 is SGHNT, CDR2 YENEEA. The V gene end was trimmed by 5 bases and the J gene end by 7 bases; junction bases not matched to a gene: 8. The CDR3 DNA follows: TGTGCCAGCAGCGTAAGAGCGGGACGGGAGCAGTACTTC. It is translated as CASSVRAGREQYF.

This clone has just one count. J is TRBJ1-4 and V is TRBV18; D might be TRBD1 (6 bases). This CDR3 contains 14 residues. Germline CDR1 KGHSH, CDR2 LQKENI. The ends were cut back, 6 bases at V and 3 bases at J, with 11 bases in the middle. The CDR3 sequence: CASSPTGPNEKLFF. For the CDR3, the DNA is TGTGCCAGCTCCCCGACAGGCCCTAATGAAAAACTGTTTTTT.

The chain has TRBV27 and TRBJ1-1; D unresolved. V gave up 4 bases and J gave up 1 base, with 10 bases separating them. Germline values: CDR1 MNHEY, CDR2 SMNVEV (reference sequence). This CDR3 region has 14 residues. CDR3 sequence: CASSSPGKNTEAFF. CDR3 DNA: TGTGCCAGCAGTTCTCCAGGAAAGAACACTGAAGCTTTCTTT.

The chain combines TRBV7-8 with TRBJ2-7, with a weak D call TRBD1 (5 bases). V was cut by 0 bases and J by 1 base, with 28 bases left in between. The CDR3 is made up of 21 amino acids. The germline V gene encodes CDR1 SGHVS and CDR2 FQNEAQ. CDR3 DNA sequence: TGTGCCAGCAGCTTAGCACCAACACAACGTCACAACACGACAGATTCCTACGAGCAGTACTTC. It translates to CASSLAPTQRHNTTDSYEQYF.

The chain uses TRBV6-5 and TRBJ2-7; maybe TRBD2 (6 bases). This CDR3 region has 14 residues. Between the trimmed V and J ends, which lost 4 bases and 1 base, there was a span of 11 bases. In germline, CDR1 is MNHEY, CDR2 SVGAGI. For the CDR3, the DNA is TGTGCCAGCAGTTTCCGTAGCGGATCCTACGAGCAGTACTTC. Its protein product is CASSFRSGSYEQYF.

This clone has only one observation. CDR3: CASSFKGAEAKNIQYF. CDR3 DNA: TGTGCCAGCAGCTTTAAGGGAGCGGAAGCCAAAAACATTCAGTACTTC. The chain employs TRBV5-6 and TRBJ2-4, with TRBD2 as a possible D gene (5 bases). This CDR3 contains 16 residues. V was clipped by 2 bases and J by 0 bases, with 12 bases between them. Germline V gives CDR1 SGHDT, CDR2 YYEEEE.

This sequence joins TRBV27 and TRBJ1-4, with 7 bases lining up with TRBD1. This CDR3 is built from 19 residues. With V trimmed by 6 bases and J by 4 bases, 20 bases remained unmatched. Germline V lookup: CDR1 MNHEY, CDR2 SMNVEV (reference sequence). Written as DNA, the CDR3 is TGTGCCAGCAGGGGACGGACAGGCGCCCCACGCTCAGTTAATGAAAAACTGTTTTTT. As protein: CASRGRTGAPRSVNEKLFF.

The rearrangement uses TRBV7-2 and TRBJ2-7; D is ambiguous. Trimming pared 4 bases from V and 5 bases from J, leaving 6 bases between. The CDR3 is made up of 11 amino acids. Germline loops: CDR1 SGHTA, CDR2 FQGNSA. CDR3 nucleotides: TGTGCCAGCAGCTGGGCAAACGAGCAGTACTTC. This encodes CASSWANEQYF.

A few counts support this clone. CDR3 sequence (DNA): TGTGCCAGCAGTCTAGCGCAGTCCTACAATGAGCAGTTCTTC. It translates to CASSLAQSYNEQFF. V gene TRBV27 combines with J gene TRBJ2-1; TRBD2 is a possible D gene (6 bases). Germline V CDR1 and CDR2: MNHEY, SMNVEV (reference sequence). The CDR3 is 14 residues long. Trimming removed 5 bases from V and 1 base from J, with 9 bases in between.

The genes are TRBV4-1 and TRBJ2-1, with 8 bases matching TRBD2. The trim removed 4 bases at V and 8 bases at J, leaving 16 bases unmatched. The CDR3 spans 17 residues. Germline CDR1 is MGHRA and CDR2 is YSYEKL. CDR3: CASSPTHTSGTVYEQFF. CDR3 DNA: TGCGCCAGCAGCCCAACTCATACTAGCGGAACCGTCTATGAGCAGTTCTTC.

The genes are TRBV28 and TRBJ1-1; tentatively, D is TRBD1 (6 bases). CDR1 MDHEN and CDR2 SYDVKM come from the germline V gene. Deletions cut 3 bases from V and 1 base from J, with 12 bases between. The CDR3 is 15 residues long. The DNA of the CDR3 is TGTGCCAGCAGTTTTTGGGGGCGAAGGAACACTGAAGCTTTCTTT. Translating it yields CASSFWGRRNTEAFF.

The CDR3 bases are TGTGCCAGCAGCTCCACGACTAGCGGGAGCCACCAAGGGTACTTC. The encoded protein is CASSSTTSGSHQGYF. V and J are TRBV7-9 and TRBJ2-4, with 12 bases lining up with TRBD2. CDR1 and CDR2 from the germline V gene are SEHNR and FQNEAQ (reference sequence). The CDR3 contains 15 residues. The trim removed 4 bases at V and 15 bases at J, leaving 13 bases unmatched.

The chain carries TRBV5-1 and TRBJ1-4, with D hard to call. The CDR3 is made up of 15 amino acids. Trimming left V 2 bases short and J 5 bases short, with 13 bases between. Germline CDR1 reads SGHRS; CDR2 reads YFSETQ. The CDR3 DNA is TGCGCCAGCAGCTTCAGTTACAGCATCAATGAAAAACTGTTTTTT. The encoded protein is CASSFSYSINEKLFF.

The chain recombines TRBV9 with TRBJ2-3; D perhaps matches TRBD1 (5 bases). Per germline, CDR1 SGDLS and CDR2 YYNGEE. Trimming removed 0 bases from V and 1 base from J, with 6 bases in between. The CDR3 totals 14 residues. The CDR3 loop is CASSVVGGTDTQYF. In DNA form, the CDR3 reads TGTGCCAGCAGCGTAGTAGGGGGCACAGATACGCAGTATTTT. Complete variable domain (other parts from reference TRBV9 and TRBJ2-3): DSGVTQTPKHLITATGQRVTLRCSPRSGDLSVYWYQQSLDQGLQFLIQYYNGEERAKGNILERFSAQQFPDLHSELNLSSLELGDSALYFCASSVVGGTDTQYFGPGTRLTVL.

This chain links TRBV7-6 with TRBJ1-5, with 7 nucleotides matching TRBD1. Unmatched junction bases numbered 8, after V lost 5 bases and J lost 1 base. This CDR3 contains 16 residues. Germline CDR1 SGHVS, CDR2 FNYEAQ. The CDR3 spells CASSPRQGGSNQPQHF. For the CDR3, the DNA is TGTGCCAGCAGCCCGAGACAGGGTGGGAGCAATCAGCCCCAGCATTTT.

This clone was seen only once. The chain employs TRBV5-6 and TRBJ1-4; 8 bases align to TRBD1. CDR3 length: 16 amino acids. The trim removed 5 bases at V and 6 bases at J, leaving 12 bases unmatched. Germline CDR1 reads SGHDT; CDR2 reads YYEEEE. The CDR3 sequence: CASRAYAGTGDEKLFF. The DNA for the CDR3 is TGTGCCAGCAGAGCTTACGCCGGGACAGGAGATGAAAAACTGTTTTTT.

The chain has TRBV19 and TRBJ2-3, with 8 bases aligning to TRBD2. The CDR3 is 15 amino acids. Germline V gene sequence: CDR1 LNHDA, CDR2 SQIVND (reference sequence). V lost 8 bases to trimming and J lost 9 bases; unmatched junction nucleotides: 16. This CDR3 is CASEAAGVGGGTQYF. The CDR3 DNA sequence: TGTGCCAGTGAAGCAGCGGGAGTAGGGGGTGGAACGCAGTATTTT.